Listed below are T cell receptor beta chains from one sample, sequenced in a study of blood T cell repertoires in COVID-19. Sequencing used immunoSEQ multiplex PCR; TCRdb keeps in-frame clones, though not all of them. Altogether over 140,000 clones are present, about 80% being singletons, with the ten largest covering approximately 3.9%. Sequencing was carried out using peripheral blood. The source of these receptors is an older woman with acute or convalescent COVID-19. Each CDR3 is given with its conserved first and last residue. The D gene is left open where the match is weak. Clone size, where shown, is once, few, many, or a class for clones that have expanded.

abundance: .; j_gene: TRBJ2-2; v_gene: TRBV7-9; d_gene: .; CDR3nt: TGTGCCAGCAGCACCAGTCTTATACGGGCCGGGGAGCTGTTTTTT; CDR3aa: CASSTSLIRAGELFF
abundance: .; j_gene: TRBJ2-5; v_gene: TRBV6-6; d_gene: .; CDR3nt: TGTGCCAGCAGCTCTGACTGGAGGGTGGAGACCCAGTACTTC; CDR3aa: CASSSDWRVETQYF
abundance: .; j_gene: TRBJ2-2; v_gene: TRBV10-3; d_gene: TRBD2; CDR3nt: TGTGCCATCAGTGAGGGGAGGGCCTATTCGGCCGGGGAGCTGTTTTTT; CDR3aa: CAISEGRAYSAGELFF
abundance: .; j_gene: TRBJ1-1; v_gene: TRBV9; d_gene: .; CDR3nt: TGTGCCAGCAGCGTAGACAGGGCACAGCAGAGTGAAGCTTTCTTT; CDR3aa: CASSVDRAQQSEAFF
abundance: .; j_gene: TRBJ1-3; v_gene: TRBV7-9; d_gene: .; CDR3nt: TGTGCCAGCAGCTTAGCGTCTAGAAGTACTGGAAACACCATATATTTT; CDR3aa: CASSLASRSTGNTIYF
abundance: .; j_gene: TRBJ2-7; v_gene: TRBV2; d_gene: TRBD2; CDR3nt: TGTGCCAGCAGGGTCACGGCGGGAGTCTCGCCCGAGCAGTACTTC; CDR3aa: CASRVTAGVSPEQYF
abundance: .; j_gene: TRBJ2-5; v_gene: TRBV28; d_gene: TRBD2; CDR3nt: TGTGCCAGCAGGCCTAGCGGCCTGTACCAAGAGACCCAGTACTTC; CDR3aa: CASRPSGLYQETQYF
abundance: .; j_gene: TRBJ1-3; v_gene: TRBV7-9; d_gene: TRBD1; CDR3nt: TGTGCCAGCAGTCGTACAGGGGGATCTGGAAACACCATATATTTT; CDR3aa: CASSRTGGSGNTIYF
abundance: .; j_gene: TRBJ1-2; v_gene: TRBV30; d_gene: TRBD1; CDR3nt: TGTGCCTGGAGGGGACAGGGGCCCTATGGCTACACCTTC; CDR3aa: CAWRGQGPYGYTF
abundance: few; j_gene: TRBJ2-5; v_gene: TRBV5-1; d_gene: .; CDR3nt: TGCGCCAGCAGCGCGGGGACAGCCGGGACTTGGCTGCAGACCCAGTACTTC; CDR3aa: CASSAGTAGTWLQTQYF
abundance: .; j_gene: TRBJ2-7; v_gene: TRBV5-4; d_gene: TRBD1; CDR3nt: TGTGCCAGCAGCTCCACCGGGACAGGGGTAAACGAGCAGTACTTC; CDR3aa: CASSSTGTGVNEQYF
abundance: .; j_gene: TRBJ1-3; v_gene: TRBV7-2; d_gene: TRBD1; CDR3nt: TGTGCCAGCAATCCGGGACAGGGAATATTGCCTGGAAACACCATATATTTT; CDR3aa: CASNPGQGILPGNTIYF
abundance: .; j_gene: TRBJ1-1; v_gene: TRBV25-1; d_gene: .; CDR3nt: TGTGCCAGCAGTGAATATGGGGGGGACACTGAAGCTTTCTTT; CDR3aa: CASSEYGGDTEAFF
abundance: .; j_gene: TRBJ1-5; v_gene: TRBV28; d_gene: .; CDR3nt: TGTGCCAGCAAGATAACAGACAATCAGCCCCAGCATTTT; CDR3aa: CASKITDNQPQHF
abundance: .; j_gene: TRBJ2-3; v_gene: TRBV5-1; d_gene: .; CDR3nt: TGCGCCAGCAGCTTGGCCGGGAGAGGGGACACAGATACGCAGTATTTT; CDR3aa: CASSLAGRGDTDTQYF
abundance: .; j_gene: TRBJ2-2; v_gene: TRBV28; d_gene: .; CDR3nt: TGTGCCAGCAGTCCCTTGTATACCGGGGAGCTGTTTTTT; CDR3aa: CASSPLYTGELFF
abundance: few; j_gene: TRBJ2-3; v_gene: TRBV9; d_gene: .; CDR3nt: TGTGCCAGCAGCGTAGGGGGAGAAGATACGCAGTATTTT; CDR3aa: CASSVGGEDTQYF
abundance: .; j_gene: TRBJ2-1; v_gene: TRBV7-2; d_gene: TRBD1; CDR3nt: TGTGCCAGCAGCTTTGGGGACAGGGTTGGCAATGAGCAGTTCTTC; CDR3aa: CASSFGDRVGNEQFF
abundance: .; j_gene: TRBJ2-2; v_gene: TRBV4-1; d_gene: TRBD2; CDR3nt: TGCGCCAGCAGCCAAGTGACTAGCGGGAGCACCGGGGAGCTGTTTTTT; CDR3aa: CASSQVTSGSTGELFF
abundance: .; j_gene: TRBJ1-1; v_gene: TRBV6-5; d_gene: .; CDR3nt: TGTGCCAGCAGTTACTCGCGGGGGACTGAAGCTTTCTTT; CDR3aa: CASSYSRGTEAFF
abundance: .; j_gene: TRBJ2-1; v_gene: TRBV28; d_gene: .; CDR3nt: TGTGCCAGCAGTTTAGAACTACCCGTCGATGAGCAGTTCTTC; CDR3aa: CASSLELPVDEQFF
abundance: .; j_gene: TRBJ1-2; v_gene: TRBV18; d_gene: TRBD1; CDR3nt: TGTGCCAGCTCACAGGGACAGGGTAACTATGGCTACACCTTC; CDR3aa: CASSQGQGNYGYTF
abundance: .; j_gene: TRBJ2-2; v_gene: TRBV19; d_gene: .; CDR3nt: TGTGCCAGTAGGCCGGCAAGGGGAAGGAACACCGGGGAGCTGTTTTTT; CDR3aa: CASRPARGRNTGELFF
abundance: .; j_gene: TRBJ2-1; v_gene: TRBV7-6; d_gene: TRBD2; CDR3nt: TGTGCCAGCAGCCAACGGGGGGGAGAAGGGAATGAGCAGTTCTTC; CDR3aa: CASSQRGGEGNEQFF
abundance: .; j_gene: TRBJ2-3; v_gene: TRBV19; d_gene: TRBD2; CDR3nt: TGTGCCAGTAGTCGTAGGGGAGCGGGAAACACAGATACGCAGTATTTT; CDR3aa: CASSRRGAGNTDTQYF
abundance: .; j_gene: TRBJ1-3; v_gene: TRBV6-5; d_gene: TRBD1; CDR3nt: TGTGCCAGCAGCGTCGCCCAGGGGGTCGGAAACACCATATATTTT; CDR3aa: CASSVAQGVGNTIYF
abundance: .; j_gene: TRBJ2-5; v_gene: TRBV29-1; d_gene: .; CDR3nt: TGCAGCGGCGGTTCGGCGGCGGCCCAGTACTTC; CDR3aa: CSGGSAAAQYF
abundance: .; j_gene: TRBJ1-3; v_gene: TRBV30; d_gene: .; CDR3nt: TGTGCCTGGATGGCGGGGTCTGGAAACACCATATATTTT; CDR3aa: CAWMAGSGNTIYF
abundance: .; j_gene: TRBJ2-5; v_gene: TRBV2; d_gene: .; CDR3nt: TGTGCCAGCAGTGGGGCTAGCGCAGAGACCCAGTACTTC; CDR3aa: CASSGASAETQYF
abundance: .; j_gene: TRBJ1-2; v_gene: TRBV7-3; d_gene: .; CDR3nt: TGTGCCAGCAGCTTTGGCTCTGGGGGGGCGAAAGATGGCTACACCTTC; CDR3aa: CASSFGSGGAKDGYTF
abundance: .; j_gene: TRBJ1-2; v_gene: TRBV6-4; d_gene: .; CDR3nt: TGTGCCAGCAGGGCCGCGGCTATTGGTGGCTACACCTTC; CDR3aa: CASRAAAIGGYTF
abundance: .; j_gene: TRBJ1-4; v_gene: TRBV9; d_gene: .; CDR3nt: TGTGCCAGCAGCGGGAACAGGGTTAGTGGTGAAAAACTGTTTTTT; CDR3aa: CASSGNRVSGEKLFF
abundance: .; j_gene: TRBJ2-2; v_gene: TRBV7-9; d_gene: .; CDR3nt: TGTGCCAGCAGCTTAACGGTCCGGACAAGGGTGGACACCGGGGAGCTGTTTTTT; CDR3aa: CASSLTVRTRVDTGELFF
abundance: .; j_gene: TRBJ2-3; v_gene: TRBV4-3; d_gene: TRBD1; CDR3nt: TGCGCCAGCAGCCAAGATGTGTCAGGGGGCTTCGCAGATACGCAGTATTTT; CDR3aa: CASSQDVSGGFADTQYF
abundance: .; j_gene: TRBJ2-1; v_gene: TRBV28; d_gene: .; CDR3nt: TGTGCCAGCAGGATGGAGGGGGCTATTGAGCAGTTCTTC; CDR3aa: CASRMEGAIEQFF
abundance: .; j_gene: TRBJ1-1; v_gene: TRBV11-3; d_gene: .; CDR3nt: TGTGCCAGCACCTTGGACTGGGTTTCAACTGAAGCTTTCTTT; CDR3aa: CASTLDWVSTEAFF
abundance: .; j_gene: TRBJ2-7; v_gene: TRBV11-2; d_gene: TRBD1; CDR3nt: TGTGCCAGCAGCCCTGGCGGGACAGGGCTCTACGAGCAGTACTTC; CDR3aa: CASSPGGTGLYEQYF
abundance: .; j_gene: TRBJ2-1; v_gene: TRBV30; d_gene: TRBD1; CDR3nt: TGTGCCTGGAGTTCCCAGCAGCCCCCCCGACAGGGGAGGAATGAGCAGTTCTTC; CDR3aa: CAWSSQQPPRQGRNEQFF
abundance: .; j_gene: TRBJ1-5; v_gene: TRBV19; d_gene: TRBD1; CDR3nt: TGTGCCAGTAGTATAGTCCGGGGGGACAGGTTTCATTATCAGCCCCAGCATTTT; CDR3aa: CASSIVRGDRFHYQPQHF
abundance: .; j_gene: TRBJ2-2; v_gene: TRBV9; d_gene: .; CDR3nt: TGTGCCAGCAGCGCGGGACTCTACACCGGGGAGCTGTTTTTT; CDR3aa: CASSAGLYTGELFF
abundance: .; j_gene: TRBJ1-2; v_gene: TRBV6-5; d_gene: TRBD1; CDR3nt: TGTGCCAGCAGTTACTCGCCGACAGGGAACTATGGCTACACCTTC; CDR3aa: CASSYSPTGNYGYTF
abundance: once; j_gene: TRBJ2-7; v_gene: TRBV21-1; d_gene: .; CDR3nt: TGTGCCAGCAGCAAAGTGAGCGGGAGGAGCTCCTACGAGCAGTACTTC; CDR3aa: CASSKVSGRSSYEQYF
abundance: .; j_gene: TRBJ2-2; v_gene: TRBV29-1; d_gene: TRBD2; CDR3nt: TGCAGCGTTGGTTACTTCGGGGGGACCGGGGAGCTGTTTTTT; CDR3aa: CSVGYFGGTGELFF
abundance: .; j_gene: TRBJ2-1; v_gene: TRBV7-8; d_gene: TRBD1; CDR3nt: TGTGCCAGCAGCGCCCCCTACAGGGGAGCCAATGAGCAGTTCTTC; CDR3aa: CASSAPYRGANEQFF
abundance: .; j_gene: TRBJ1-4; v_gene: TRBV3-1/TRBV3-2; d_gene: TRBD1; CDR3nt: TGTGCCAGCAGCCAACCTCGGACAGGGGGCGATGAAAAACTGTTTTTT; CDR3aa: CASSQPRTGGDEKLFF
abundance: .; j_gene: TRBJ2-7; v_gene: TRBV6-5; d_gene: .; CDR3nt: TGTGCCAGCTCGCAGCGACGGTTGGCCTACGAGCAGTACTTC; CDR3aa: CASSQRRLAYEQYF
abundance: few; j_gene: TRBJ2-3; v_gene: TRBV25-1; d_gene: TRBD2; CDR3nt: TGTGCCACCGTTAGCGGGAGGATTGCAGATACGCAGTATTTT; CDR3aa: CATVSGRIADTQYF
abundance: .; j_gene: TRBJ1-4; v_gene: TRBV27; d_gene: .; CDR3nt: TGTGCGACGGCTGCGGGGGTCAAAAAAGAAAAACTGTTTTTT; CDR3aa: CATAAGVKKEKLFF
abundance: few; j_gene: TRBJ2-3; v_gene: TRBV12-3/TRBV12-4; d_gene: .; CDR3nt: TGTGCCAGCAGTTTTTCGGGCACAGATACGCAGTATTTT; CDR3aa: CASSFSGTDTQYF
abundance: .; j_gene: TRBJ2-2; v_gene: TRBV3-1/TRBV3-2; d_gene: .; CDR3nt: TGTGCCAGCAGCCCCCCCCGTACGAACACCGGGGAGCTGTTTTTT; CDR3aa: CASSPPRTNTGELFF
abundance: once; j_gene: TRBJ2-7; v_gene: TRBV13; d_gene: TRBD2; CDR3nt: TGTGCCAGCAGCTTCAGGCGGGAGAGTCACGACGAGCAGTACTTC; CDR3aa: CASSFRRESHDEQYF
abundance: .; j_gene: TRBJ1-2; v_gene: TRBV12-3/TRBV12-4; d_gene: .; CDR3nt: TGTGCCAGTAACCGACAGAATGTTGGCTACACCTTC; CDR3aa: CASNRQNVGYTF
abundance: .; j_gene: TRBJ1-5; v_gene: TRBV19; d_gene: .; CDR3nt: TGTGCCAGTAGTTTAGGACAGACATATAGCAATCAGCCCCAGCATTTT; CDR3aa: CASSLGQTYSNQPQHF
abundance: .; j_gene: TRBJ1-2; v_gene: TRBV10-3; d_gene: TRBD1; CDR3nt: TGTGCCATCAGTGAGTCGGGACAGGGGGCGCACGGCTACACCTTC; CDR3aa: CAISESGQGAHGYTF